The source of this T cell receptor beta chain is a study of post-analysis software for immune sequencing data (dated by TCRdb to the mid-2010s). For context, the study as a whole: The recorded disease courses included relapsing-remitting, secondary progressive and progressive-relapsing multiple sclerosis, and some patients had no subtype annotation. The patient repertoires were set against eleven to twelve previously published healthy control repertoires from donors whose ages ranged from about 6 to 26 years. A subset of samples was prepared in parallel using single-end sample barcoding, then pooled and co-amplified after Illumina adapter ligation. Study-level results and caveats: Direct clustering with F measure showed strong co-clustering of samples prepared in the same batch, prompting a batch-effect correction. Several TRBV segments, including TRBV5-6, TRBV5-1 and TRBV20-1, were significantly more frequent in patients than controls. The control group was slightly older than the multiple sclerosis patient group. Normalized Chao1 diversity was significantly lower in multiple sclerosis patients than controls, suggesting substantial peripheral T-cell clonal expansion.

TCR beta repertoires were profiled from peripheral blood of 10 to 15 young patients with multiple sclerosis to demonstrate the VDJtools post-analysis software. The multiple sclerosis patients were children and adolescents ranging in age from about 6 to 16 years. The library was made by PCR. Reads for this sample came from an Illumina HiSeq 2500. To reduce PCR and sequencing biases, unique molecular identifiers were incorporated into the TCR beta cDNA libraries. Every 1 to 10 million input T cells yielded 500,000 or so cDNA molecules, meaning each molecule approximated one T cell. Patient libraries were prepared and sequenced with the same protocol used for the earlier healthy control dataset. Samples belonging to the same batch were prepared together, multiplexed and sequenced on a shared HiSeq lane. Under the source paper's analysis protocol: MIGEC handled the raw barcoded reads, throwing out single-read molecular identifier groups before consensus assembly and CDR3 extraction. Clonotype tables were post-analysed with VDJtools, normalizing diversity by down-sampling all datasets to the smallest sample size. To correct batch-related cross-sample contamination, repertoire overlap clustering matched CDR3 amino acid sequences but not nucleotide sequences. TCRdb reanalyzed the raw reads on its own, using fastp at Q25 for trimming and MiXCR for clone calling, and kept in-frame beta chains. Rows are combined by CDR3 protein, so each entry shows the most common genes and DNA. These V and J calls are TCRdb output, not the study's own analysis. In this sample the table shows roughly 800,000 distinct CDR3 sequences, about 45% of which occur a single time. The ten largest make up approximately 4.4% of the sample.

V sheds 5 bases and J sheds 4 bases, leaving 13 bases between their ends. From cysteine to phenylalanine, the CDR3 is 14 amino acids long. The entry retains the CDR3 DNA only, 42 bases that are in frame from base 1. CDR1 and CDR2 are read off the germline V gene (reference sequence) as SEHNR and FQNEAQ. This clonotype has just one count. It lacks a known antigen. Per-base quality was not reported, and no clone a single base away is much larger than it. This clonotype originated in a girl aged 10-17 years with multiple sclerosis. This chain is built from TRBV7-9 and TRBJ2-3; the D segment may tentatively be TRBD1 or TRBD2, each giving 5 matched bases. Sequencing used blood. The CDR3 amino acid sequence is: CASSPGDEADTQYF. DNA sequence: TGTGCCAGCAGCCCCGGGGACGAGGCAGATACGCAGTATTTT.